This entry lists 29 T cell receptor beta chains sequenced from one sample in a study of blood T cells in healthy people across ages. PCR was performed a second time for about 6 to 11 cycles using a sample-barcoded 5' primer and a J-beta primer mix. TCRdb independently ran MiXCR on the 5' RACE reads; one entry per CDR3 protein. The sample lists 550,000 to 750,000 distinct CDR3 sequences, roughly 21% occurring once. Material: blood. All receptors come from a man between 65 and 85 years old in good health.

Of note for this clonotype: A much larger clone lies one base from this, so it may be a read error. A read error is likely, as this CDR3 ends without the conserved phenylalanine or tryptophan. J is TRBJ1-5 and V is TRBV6-6; tentatively, D is TRBD1 (6 bases). Trimming left V 6 bases short and J 2 bases short, with 11 bases between. CDR3 size: 14 residues. CDR1 and CDR2 from the germline V gene are MNHNY and SVGAGI (reference sequence). The DNA for the CDR3 is TGTGCCAGCAGAGAGACAGGCCGCAATCAGCCCCAGCATCTT. This gives the protein CASRETGRNQPQHL.

This clonotype was picked up a small number of times. The CDR3 coding sequence is TGTGCCAGCAGCTATAGCGGGGCCTCCTACAATGAGCAGTTCTTC. Translated: CASSYSGASYNEQFF. This chain joins TRBV9 and TRBJ2-1; 8 bases line up with TRBD2. The CDR3 sequence is 15 residues long. CDR1 SGDLS and CDR2 YYNGEE come from the germline V gene. The J segment lost 0 bases and the V segment lost 4 bases, leaving 3 bases of the junction unmatched.

The rearrangement uses TRBV2 and TRBJ2-3, with TRBD2 matching over 13 bases. CDR3 size: 15 residues. With 6 bases clipped from V and 2 bases from J, the junction kept 2 bases outside the gene matches. Per germline, CDR1 SNHLY and CDR2 FYNNEI. CDR3 residues: CASRLAGGPTDTQYF. CDR3 nucleotide sequence: TGTGCCAGCAGACTAGCGGGAGGGCCCACAGATACGCAGTATTTT. The full variable domain, completed using reference TRBV2 and TRBJ2-3, is EPEVTQTPSHQVTQMGQEVILRCVPISNHLYFYWYRQILGQKVEFLVSFYNNEISEKSEIFDDQFSVERPDGSNFTLKIRSTKLEDSAMYFCASRLAGGPTDTQYFGPGTRLTVL.

This clonotype has only a few counts. The chain has TRBV5-1 and TRBJ1-2; no clear D gene. The CDR3 contains 15 residues. Trimming stripped 0 bases from V and 4 bases from J, with 13 bases between. CDR1 is SGHRS and CDR2 is YFSETQ in the germline V gene. CDR3: CASSLDGGWTYGYTF. CDR3 coding DNA: TGCGCCAGCAGCTTGGATGGAGGGTGGACCTATGGCTACACCTTC.

This sequence joins TRBV12-3 or TRBV12-4 and TRBJ1-4; D gene ambiguous. This CDR3 spans 15 amino acids. V was pared by 3 bases and J by 0 bases, with 8 bases between. The CDR3 sequence: CASSFLTATNEKLFF. CDR3 DNA sequence: TGTGCCAGCAGTTTCTTGACCGCAACTAATGAAAAACTGTTTTTT.

CDR3 loop: CASGLVGTGVTEAFF. The CDR3 DNA is TGTGCTAGTGGTTTGGTGGGGACGGGAGTAACTGAAGCTTTCTTT. The gene calls are TRBV12-5 and TRBJ1-1, with a possible D match to TRBD1 (5 bases). Germline V gives CDR1 LGHNT, CDR2 FRNRAP. The length of the CDR3 is 15 residues. The V and J ends lost 0 bases and 5 bases respectively, with 13 bases between them.

This rearrangement joins TRBV20-1 to TRBJ2-4; D remains unclear. Germline loops: CDR1 DFQATT, CDR2 SNEGSKA (reference sequence). The CDR3 consists of 14 residues. The V gene lost 3 bases and the J gene lost 0 bases, with 9 bases spanning the gap. DNA for the CDR3: TGCAGTGCTAGTACTTTGGCAGCCAAAAACATTCAGTACTTC. The encoded protein is CSASTLAAKNIQYF.

This clonotype was counted only a few times. V gene TRBV29-1 combines with J gene TRBJ2-7; no reliable D call. Between the trimmed V and J ends, which lost 0 bases and 1 base, there was a span of 7 bases. The CDR3 is 13 residues long. Germline CDR1 SQVTM, CDR2 ANQGSEA. CDR3 coding DNA: TGCAGCGTTGAAGATTACCCTTCCTACGAGCAGTACTTC. This gives the protein CSVEDYPSYEQYF.

This clonotype appeared many times. CDR3 DNA sequence: TGTGCCAGCAGTTCACAGACAGGGTTCTATGGCTACACCTTC. Protein: CASSSQTGFYGYTF. The V gene is TRBV28, the J gene TRBJ1-2, with 7 bases matching TRBD1. CDR3 length: 14 residues. Per the germline V gene, CDR1 is MDHEN and CDR2 is SYDVKM. After removal of 4 bases from V and 4 bases from J, the junction contained 6 bases not matched to a gene.

This chain links TRBV10-3 with TRBJ2-3; D is ambiguous. CDR3 size: 13 residues. Trimming shortened V by 4 bases and J by 2 bases, and 7 bases separated the two germline ends. CDR1 and CDR2 from the germline V gene are ENHRY and SYGVKD. The CDR3 region is CAISGLYTDTQYF. DNA for the CDR3: TGTGCCATCAGTGGACTCTACACAGATACGCAGTATTTT.

This clonotype showed up many times. The chain is built from TRBV25-1 and TRBJ2-5, with a tentative D call TRBD1 (5 bases). CDR3 length: 14 amino acids. Germline lookup yields CDR1 MGHDK and CDR2 SYGVNS. Between the trimmed V and J ends, which lost 5 bases and 5 bases, there was a span of 15 bases. The CDR3 DNA is TGTGCCAGCAGTCCCAATGGGGCAGGGGAGACCCAGTACTTC. Its translation: CASSPNGAGETQYF.

This clonotype occurred a few times. The chain carries TRBV10-3 and TRBJ1-5; D call uncertain. V lost 3 bases and J 1 base, leaving 7 bases between the germline ends. The CDR3 spans 14 residues. Germline CDR1 is ENHRY and CDR2 is SYGVKD. The CDR3 DNA reads TGTGCCATCAGTGATTCGGGAAGCAATCAGCCCCAGCATTTT. Its protein is CAISDSGSNQPQHF.

The chain links TRBV12-3 or TRBV12-4 to TRBJ1-6, with D possibly being TRBD1 (5 bases). There are 17 residues in the CDR3. V lost 5 bases, J lost 10 bases, and 24 bases lay in between. CDR3 bases: TGTGCCAGCAGTCCCCTCGGGTTCGGGGGTAAGCGGTCACCCCTCCACTTT. Translated, it gives CASSPLGFGGKRSPLHF.

This clonotype was found a few times. The V gene is TRBV13, the J gene TRBJ2-3, with a possible D match to TRBD2 (7 bases). The ends were cut back, 1 base at V and 0 bases at J, with 14 bases in the middle. CDR1 is PRHDT, CDR2 FYEKMQ, per germline (reference sequence). There are 17 residues in the CDR3. CDR3 DNA: TGTGCCAGCAGCTTAGCCCGAGGGGGGGCTAGCACAGATACGCAGTATTTT. Translated, it gives CASSLARGGASTDTQYF.

V is TRBV2 and J is TRBJ1-1; D remains unclear. In germline, CDR1 is SNHLY, CDR2 FYNNEI. The ends were cut back, 7 bases at V and 1 base at J, with 10 bases in the middle. The CDR3 extends over 13 amino acids. In nucleotides, the CDR3 is TGTGCCAGCATGATTTTAGGGAACACTGAAGCTTTCTTT. Amino acids: CASMILGNTEAFF.

CDR3 loop: CASSLAMAGGPTDTQYF. Here the CDR3 DNA reads TGTGCCAGCAGCTTAGCTATGGCAGGGGGACCCACAGATACGCAGTATTTT. This sequence joins TRBV7-2 and TRBJ2-3; 7 bases align to TRBD1. This CDR3 has 17 amino acids. The V gene end was trimmed by 0 bases and the J gene end by 2 bases; junction bases not matched to a gene: 8. The V gene's germline CDR1 is SGHTA and CDR2 FQGNSA.

J is TRBJ2-2 and V is TRBV6-6, with D possibly called TRBD1 or TRBD2 (5 bases each). Trimming removed 8 bases from V and 1 base from J, with 11 bases in between. The CDR3 extends over 14 amino acids. In germline, CDR1 is MNHNY, CDR2 SVGAGI (reference sequence). The CDR3 is CASWDLENTGELFF. The CDR3 bases are TGTGCCAGCTGGGACCTCGAGAACACCGGGGAGCTGTTTTTT.

This clonotype was detected ten times or more. The rearrangement links TRBV5-1 to TRBJ2-4; tentatively, D is TRBD1 (6 bases). The CDR3 length is 18 residues. Germline CDR1 is SGHRS and CDR2 is YFSETQ. Trimming cost V 0 bases and J 6 bases, with 22 bases left between them. For the CDR3, the DNA is TGCGCCAGCAGCTTGGCCAGGGGTTCCTCAAACGCGGGAAACATTCAGTACTTC. It specifies CASSLARGSSNAGNIQYF.

The chain employs TRBV7-9 and TRBJ2-5; D ambiguous. The CDR3 sequence is 14 residues long. Germline loops: CDR1 SEHNR, CDR2 FQNEAQ (reference sequence). V gave up 4 bases and J gave up 2 bases, with 11 bases separating them. This CDR3 is CASSSADGQETQYF. In nucleotides, the CDR3 is TGTGCCAGCAGCTCTGCGGACGGACAAGAGACCCAGTACTTC.

Points on this clonotype: The junction departs from the called germline gene at one end, perhaps through a read error. V gene TRBV12-3 or TRBV12-4 combines with J gene TRBJ2-3; D not certain. This CDR3 is 12 amino acids long. The CDR3 nucleotides are TGTGCCAGCAGCCAACGTGCAGATATGCAGTATTTT. Translation gives CASSQRADMQYF.

The chain employs TRBV18 and TRBJ1-2; D gene ambiguous. The CDR3 totals 12 residues. Trimming took off 3 bases at V and 6 bases at J, with 8 bases between the two ends. CDR1 is KGHSH, CDR2 LQKENI, per germline. Here the CDR3 reads CASSPARDGYTF. CDR3 DNA sequence: TGTGCCAGCTCACCCGCGCGGGATGGCTACACCTTC.

This chain joins TRBV10-3 and TRBJ2-7; D gene ambiguous. V shed 4 bases and J shed 3 bases, with 7 bases lying between them. The CDR3 has 12 amino acids. Germline assignment: CDR1 ENHRY and CDR2 SYGVKD. The chain's CDR3 is CAISGDGYEQYF. CDR3 bases: TGTGCCATCAGTGGCGACGGCTACGAGCAGTACTTC.

The chain combines TRBV2 with TRBJ2-1; D uncertain. With 4 bases removed from V and 6 bases from J, the gap between germline ends came to 16 bases. This CDR3 comprises 15 residues. Germline V gene lookup returns CDR1 SNHLY and CDR2 FYNNEI. Written as DNA, the CDR3 is TGTGCCAGCAGTGGGTCGTTGGGGTTGGGCAATGAGCAGTTCTTC. Translation: CASSGSLGLGNEQFF.

The V call is TRBV10-3, the J call TRBJ2-2, with 8 bases lining up with TRBD2. Germline lookup yields CDR1 ENHRY and CDR2 SYGVKD. Trimming cost V 2 bases and J 5 bases; bases outside gene matches: 4. This CDR3 is 15 amino acids long. The CDR3 reads CAISEGGTRTGELFF. CDR3 nucleotides: TGTGCCATCAGTGAGGGCGGGACTAGAACCGGGGAGCTGTTTTTT.

The rearrangement joins TRBV20-1 to TRBJ2-1; D may be TRBD1 (7 bases). V was pared by 1 base and J by 8 bases, with 18 bases between. CDR3 size: 15 residues. Germline CDR1 reads DFQATT; CDR2 reads SNEGSKA (reference sequence). The CDR3 DNA reads as TGCAGTGCTAGAGGGTTGGCGGAGGGGGCAGATGAGCAGTTCTTC. Amino acid sequence: CSARGLAEGADEQFF.

The chain recombines TRBV20-1 with TRBJ1-6, with TRBD1 matching over 8 bases. CDR1 DFQATT and CDR2 SNEGSKA come from the germline V gene (reference sequence). This CDR3 is 14 amino acids long. The trim removed 3 bases at V and 8 bases at J, leaving 6 bases unmatched. The CDR3 nucleotides are TGCAGTGCTAGCCCACAGGGGGAATATTCACCCCTCCACTTT. It translates to CSASPQGEYSPLHF.

V usage is TRBV6-5 and J usage is TRBJ2-5; 11 bases are shared with TRBD2. The end of the DNA aligns better with TRBJ2-1, so the J call may be wrong. The CDR3 contains 16 residues. Germline V gene lookup returns CDR1 MNHEY and CDR2 SVGAGI. The CDR3 DNA reads TGTGCCAGCAGTTCCACTAGCGGGAGTTATTACAATGAGCAGTTCTTC. Translating gives CASSSTSGSYYNEQFF.

In this sample, this clonotype turned up a few times. The chain couples TRBV6-2 or TRBV6-3 to TRBJ1-5; TRBD1 matches at 11 bases. The CDR3 covers 14 residues. Germline CDR1 and CDR2: MNHEY and SVGEGT. V lost 4 bases and J lost 7; bases outside the gene matches: 3. The CDR3 spells CASSWTGGGQPQHF. DNA for the CDR3: TGTGCCAGCAGTTGGACAGGGGGCGGACAGCCCCAGCATTTT.

This clonotype was counted between two and nine times. This chain joins TRBV7-2 and TRBJ2-1, with D unresolved. Germline CDR1 and CDR2: SGHTA and FQGNSA. The CDR3 contains 13 residues. V was cut by 2 bases and J by 8 bases, with 10 bases left in between. The CDR3 DNA sequence: TGTGCCAGCAGCTTACAAGCGATCCATGAGCAGTTCTTC. Its protein is CASSLQAIHEQFF.